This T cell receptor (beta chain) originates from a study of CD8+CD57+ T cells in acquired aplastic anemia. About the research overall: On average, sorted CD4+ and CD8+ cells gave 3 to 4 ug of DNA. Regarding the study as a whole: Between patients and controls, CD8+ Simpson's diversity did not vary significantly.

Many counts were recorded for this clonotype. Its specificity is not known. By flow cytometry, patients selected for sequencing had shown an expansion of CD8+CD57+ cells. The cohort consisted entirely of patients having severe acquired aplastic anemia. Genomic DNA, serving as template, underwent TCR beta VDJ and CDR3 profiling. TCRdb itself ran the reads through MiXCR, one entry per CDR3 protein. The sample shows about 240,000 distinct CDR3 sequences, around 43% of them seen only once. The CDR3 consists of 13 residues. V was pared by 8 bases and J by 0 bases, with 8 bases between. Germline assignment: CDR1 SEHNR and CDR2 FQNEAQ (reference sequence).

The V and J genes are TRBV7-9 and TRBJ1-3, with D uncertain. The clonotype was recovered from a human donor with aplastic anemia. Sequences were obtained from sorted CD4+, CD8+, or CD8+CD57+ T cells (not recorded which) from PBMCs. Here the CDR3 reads CASELNSGNTIYF. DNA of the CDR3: TGTGCCAGCGAACTCAACTCTGGAAACACCATATATTTT. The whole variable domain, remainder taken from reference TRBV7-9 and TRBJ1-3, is DTGVSQNPRHKITKRGQNVTFRCDPISEHNRLYWYRQTLGQGPEFLTYFQNEAQLEKSRLLSDRFSAERPKGSFSTLEIQRTEQGDSAMYLCASELNSGNTIYFGEGSWLTVV.